Each of the 31 T cell receptor beta chains below was sequenced from the same sample in a study of beta chain features in type 1 diabetes. Isolated RNA was reverse transcribed in full, so expressed TCRB transcripts were sequenced. The repertoire was sequenced with immunoSEQ multiplex PCR; TCRdb's copy has only in-frame clones and lacks some. The sample shows 900,000 or so clones, around a sixth of them seen only once. Sequencing was performed on naive CD4+ T cells from blood. These receptors were obtained from a woman younger than 30 in good health.

This clone has more than one count but fewer than ten. V gene TRBV4-2 combines with J gene TRBJ2-3; D is perhaps TRBD2 (6 bases). Trimming cost V 0 bases and J 1 base, with 11 bases left between them. This CDR3 region has 16 residues. The germline CDR1 and CDR2 sequences are LGHNA and YNFKEQ. Written as DNA, the CDR3 is TGTGCCAGCAGCCAAGAAAGGGGACTCGGCACAGATACGCAGTATTTT. The encoded protein is CASSQERGLGTDTQYF.

The V and J genes are TRBV5-3 and TRBJ2-1; maybe TRBD2 (5 bases). TRBV5-3 is classed as an ORF, of uncertain function. Deletions cut 6 bases from V and 6 bases from J, with 28 bases between. The CDR3 is 18 amino acids. CDR3 loop: CARIQREPSTLKGNEQFF. CDR3 in DNA: TGTGCCAGAATTCAGAGGGAACCGTCGACTCTTAAAGGCAATGAGCAGTTCTTC.

This sequence joins TRBV7-9 and TRBJ2-1; 7 bases agree with TRBD2. Germline V gives CDR1 SEHNR, CDR2 FQNEAQ (reference sequence). Trimming removed 4 bases from V and 7 bases from J; junction bases left unmatched: 4. CDR3 length: 13 amino acids. The CDR3 bases are TGTGCCAGCAGCTGGACTAGTATGAATGAGCAGTTCTTC. It yields the protein CASSWTSMNEQFF. The whole variable domain, filled in from reference TRBV7-9 and TRBJ2-1, reads DTGVSQNPRHKITKRGQNVTFRCDPISEHNRLYWYRQTLGQGPEFLTYFQNEAQLEKSRLLSDRFSAERPKGSFSTLEIQRTEQGDSAMYLCASSWTSMNEQFFGPGTRLTVL.

This clone was observed a handful of times. The chain recombines TRBV27 with TRBJ2-2; D remains ambiguous. Germline V gene lookup returns CDR1 MNHEY and CDR2 SMNVEV (reference sequence). The V end lost 5 bases, the J end lost 5 bases, and 9 bases lay between the germline ends. The CDR3 has 13 residues. The CDR3 region has the DNA TGTGCCAGCAGTACCCGACGGACCGGGGAGCTGTTTTTT. Its translation is CASSTRRTGELFF.

The chain has TRBV7-9 and TRBJ2-2; 7 positions match TRBD1. This CDR3 region has 14 residues. Germline values: CDR1 SEHNR, CDR2 FQNEAQ (reference sequence). V lost 2 bases and J lost 6; bases outside the gene matches: 3. The CDR3 bases are TGTGCCAGCAGCTTATTCCAGGGGGCCGGGGAGCTGTTTTTT. It yields the protein CASSLFQGAGELFF.

V and J are TRBV18 and TRBJ2-1; D remains ambiguous. Trimming took off 3 bases at V and 4 bases at J, with 7 bases between the two ends. The germline gives CDR1 KGHSH, CDR2 LQKENI. This CDR3 contains 13 residues. This chain's CDR3 is CASSPSTYNEQFF. The CDR3 nucleotides read TGTGCCAGCTCACCGTCAACTTACAATGAGCAGTTCTTC.

J is TRBJ1-5 and V is TRBV10-3, with D perhaps TRBD1 (5 bases). V was cut by 9 bases and J by 1 base, with 13 bases left in between. The CDR3 is 14 residues long. Germline values: CDR1 ENHRY, CDR2 SYGVKD. The CDR3 bases are TGTGCCATTTCAGCCAGGACAAGCAATCAGCCCCAGCATTTT. Protein: CAISARTSNQPQHF.

This chain joins TRBV2 and TRBJ1-2; maybe TRBD1 (5 bases). This CDR3 has 15 residues. The V gene's germline CDR1 is SNHLY and CDR2 FYNNEI. The V and J ends lost 6 bases and 3 bases respectively, with 17 bases between them. The CDR3 here is CASRLGLGDHYGYTF. The CDR3 DNA reads as TGTGCCAGCAGGTTGGGGTTGGGGGACCACTATGGCTACACCTTC.

The genes are TRBV7-4 and TRBJ2-7; maybe TRBD2 (6 bases). Germline V gene lookup returns CDR1 SGHVT and CDR2 SQSDAQ. This CDR3 contains 14 residues. V lost 6 bases and J 3 bases, leaving 15 bases between the germline ends. DNA for the CDR3: TGTGCCAGCAGTGGAGGGGCCGCCGGCTACGAGCAGTACTTC. This encodes CASSGGAAGYEQYF.

This chain links TRBV5-4 with TRBJ1-4; the D gene is possibly TRBD1 (6 bases). The CDR3 covers 15 residues. CDR1 and CDR2 (germline): SGHNT, YYREEE (reference sequence). Trimming left V 3 bases short and J 5 bases short, with 14 bases between. The CDR3 protein is CASSWSGAGNEKLFF. In nucleotides, the CDR3 is TGTGCCAGCAGCTGGTCAGGGGCGGGGAATGAAAAACTGTTTTTT.

The chain combines TRBV7-2 with TRBJ2-5; TRBD2 aligns across 10 bases. V lost 5 bases to trimming and J lost 6 bases; unmatched junction nucleotides: 15. The CDR3 consists of 17 residues. The germline CDR1 and CDR2 sequences are SGHTA and FQGNSA. CDR3 protein: CASSAGPLAGVGKTQYF. The CDR3 DNA reads TGTGCCAGCAGCGCAGGCCCCCTAGCGGGAGTAGGAAAGACCCAGTACTTC.

This clone was detected a few times. The V and J genes are TRBV28 and TRBJ2-1; no clear D gene. The CDR3 runs to 12 residues. With 7 bases removed from V and 7 bases from J, the gap between germline ends came to 11 bases. Germline loops: CDR1 MDHEN, CDR2 SYDVKM. The CDR3 is CASTLSGNEQFF. The DNA for the CDR3 is TGTGCCAGCACACTGAGTGGTAATGAGCAGTTCTTC.

Comment on this clone: Other DNA sequences of this sample code for an identical CDR3. This rearrangement joins TRBV28 to TRBJ2-5; TRBD1 or TRBD2 may be the D gene (5 bases each). Germline CDR1 reads MDHEN; CDR2 reads SYDVKM. The CDR3 sequence is 13 residues long. The V gene lost 6 bases and the J gene lost 2 bases, with 10 bases spanning the gap. In nucleotides, the CDR3 is TGTGCCAGCAGCTCGGGGCAGCAAGAGACCCAGTACTTC. This gives the protein CASSSGQQETQYF. Complete variable domain (other parts from reference TRBV28 and TRBJ2-5): DVKVTQSSRYLVKRTGEKVFLECVQDMDHENMFWYRQDPGLGLRLIYFSYDVKMKEKGDIPEGYSVSREKKERFSLILESASTNQTSMYLCASSSGQQETQYFGPGTRLLVL.

The chain combines TRBV7-2 with TRBJ1-3, with a tentative D call TRBD1 (6 bases). V shed 4 bases and J shed 5 bases, with 9 bases lying between them. CDR1 and CDR2 (germline): SGHTA, FQGNSA. This CDR3 has 13 amino acids. This CDR3 is CASSSDRRNTIYF. CDR3 coding DNA: TGTGCCAGCAGCTCCGACAGGCGAAACACCATATATTTT.

This clone turned up a few times. The V gene is TRBV4-2, the J gene TRBJ2-5; D uncertain. The CDR3 is made up of 13 amino acids. Trimming took 2 bases from V and 5 from J, leaving 9 bases between them. CDR1 LGHNA and CDR2 YNFKEQ come from the germline V gene. CDR3 protein: CASSQRSRETQYF. CDR3 coding DNA: TGTGCCAGCAGCCAAAGAAGTCGGGAGACCCAGTACTTC.

The CDR3 bases are TGTGCCAGCAGCTTACCCATTGCGGGAGCTTACAATGAGCAGTTCTTC. Translating gives CASSLPIAGAYNEQFF. The rearrangement links TRBV7-9 to TRBJ2-1; 7 nucleotides line up with TRBD2. Trimming removed 2 bases from V and 4 bases from J; junction bases left unmatched: 8. The V gene's germline CDR1 is SEHNR and CDR2 FQNEAQ (reference sequence). This CDR3 spans 16 amino acids. Variable domain in full (rest from reference TRBV7-9 and TRBJ2-1): DTGVSQNPRHKITKRGQNVTFRCDPISEHNRLYWYRQTLGQGPEFLTYFQNEAQLEKSRLLSDRFSAERPKGSFSTLEIQRTEQGDSAMYLCASSLPIAGAYNEQFFGPGTRLTVL.

The V and J genes are TRBV2 and TRBJ1-1, with TRBD1 matching 9 bases. Germline V CDR1 and CDR2: SNHLY, FYNNEI. CDR3 size: 14 residues. Trimming cost V 6 bases and J 6 bases; bases outside gene matches: 8. CDR3 coding DNA: TGTGCCAGCAGGTCGGACAGGGGCAAACCTGAAGCTTTCTTT. It encodes CASRSDRGKPEAFF.

The table lists this clone with a few counts. Additional DNA sequences in this sample encode the identical CDR3. The V gene is TRBV7-9, the J gene TRBJ2-7; D is ambiguous. Germline lookup yields CDR1 SEHNR and CDR2 FQNEAQ (reference sequence). V was clipped by 5 bases and J by 6 bases, with 11 bases between them. The CDR3 is 12 residues long. CDR3 sequence: CASSPGTAEQYF. The CDR3 coding sequence is TGTGCCAGCAGCCCCGGAACCGCCGAGCAGTACTTC.

The chain combines TRBV7-2 with TRBJ2-5; D not resolved. Germline CDR1 SGHTA, CDR2 FQGNSA. V was shortened by 1 base and J by 5 bases, with 8 bases between the two germline ends. The CDR3 extends over 13 amino acids. The CDR3 nucleotides are TGTGCCAGCAGCTTAGGGCTGAGGGAGACCCAGTACTTC. As protein: CASSLGLRETQYF. The full variable domain, rest sourced from reference TRBV7-2 and TRBJ2-5, is GAGVSQSPSNKVTEKGKDVELRCDPISGHTALYWYRQSLGQGLEFLIYFQGNSAPDKSGLPSDRFSAERTGGSVSTLTIQRTQQEDSAVYLCASSLGLRETQYFGPGTRLLVL.

The chain recombines TRBV7-6 with TRBJ2-1; D uncertain. This CDR3 has 11 residues. V lost 3 bases and J 9 bases, leaving 6 bases between the germline ends. Germline V gene lookup returns CDR1 SGHVS and CDR2 FNYEAQ. The CDR3 here is CASSFDSEQFF. CDR3 coding DNA: TGTGCCAGCAGCTTTGATTCTGAGCAGTTCTTC. The variable domain in full, completed from reference TRBV7-6 and TRBJ2-1, reads GAGVSQSPRYKVTKRGQDVALRCDPISGHVSLYWYRQALGQGPEFLTYFNYEAQQDKSGLPNDRFSAERPEGSISTLTIQRTEQRDSAMYRCASSFDSEQFFGPGTRLTVL.

The CDR3: CASSLMPTSGSSYEQYF. The CDR3 nucleotides read TGCGCCAGCAGCTTGATGCCGACTAGCGGGTCCTCCTACGAGCAGTACTTC. V is TRBV5-1 and J is TRBJ2-7; 10 bases map to TRBD2. V was clipped by 1 base and J by 0 bases; unmatched bases: 7. This CDR3 has 17 residues. Germline V gene sequence: CDR1 SGHRS, CDR2 YFSETQ.

This clone was found once. The chain combines TRBV6-5 with TRBJ1-1, with D perhaps matching TRBD1 (5 bases). The CDR3 runs to 14 residues. V was trimmed by 3 bases and J by 1 base, leaving 9 bases between them. From germline, CDR1 is MNHEY and CDR2 SVGAGI. The DNA for the CDR3 is TGTGCCAGCAGTTATACTGGACAGAACACTGAAGCTTTCTTT. Translated, it gives CASSYTGQNTEAFF.

This chain links TRBV5-4 with TRBJ1-4; D is unresolved. Germline CDR1 reads SGHNT; CDR2 reads YYREEE (reference sequence). Trimming shortened V by 4 bases and J by 1 base, and 5 bases separated the two germline ends. The CDR3 length is 13 residues. CDR3 amino acids: CASSIETNEKLFF. Written as DNA, the CDR3 is TGTGCCAGCAGCATAGAAACTAATGAAAAACTGTTTTTT.

This clone was observed a few times. The chain carries TRBV7-9 and TRBJ1-1, with D tentatively TRBD1 (5 bases). CDR1 and CDR2 (germline): SEHNR, FQNEAQ (reference sequence). V lost 1 base to trimming and J lost 1 base, with 7 bases between them. This CDR3 comprises 14 residues. CDR3 sequence (DNA): TGTGCCAGCAGCTTAGAGACAGCGAACACTGAAGCTTTCTTT. As protein: CASSLETANTEAFF. The entire variable domain, with the rest obtained from reference TRBV7-9 and TRBJ1-1, is as follows: DTGVSQNPRHKITKRGQNVTFRCDPISEHNRLYWYRQTLGQGPEFLTYFQNEAQLEKSRLLSDRFSAERPKGSFSTLEIQRTEQGDSAMYLCASSLETANTEAFFGQGTRLTVV.

V usage is TRBV7-8 and J usage is TRBJ2-3; D might be TRBD2 (6 bases). The ends were cut back, 1 base at V and 2 bases at J, with 13 bases in the middle. CDR3 length: 16 amino acids. The germline gives CDR1 SGHVS, CDR2 FQNEAQ. CDR3 sequence: CASSLGGGVTTDTQYF. CDR3 sequence (DNA): TGTGCCAGCAGCTTAGGGGGCGGGGTGACCACAGATACGCAGTATTTT.

V usage is TRBV7-9 and J usage is TRBJ1-2; a possible D gene is TRBD1 (5 bases). CDR1 and CDR2 (germline): SEHNR, FQNEAQ (reference sequence). V was trimmed by 5 bases and J by 2 bases, leaving 15 bases between them. CDR3 length equals 15 residues. CDR3 region: CASSPVLGGNYGYTF. CDR3 in DNA: TGTGCCAGCAGCCCCGTATTGGGGGGGAACTATGGCTACACCTTC.

The chain carries TRBV19 and TRBJ2-7; maybe TRBD2 (6 bases). The V gene lost 9 bases and the J gene lost 7 bases, with 28 bases spanning the gap. Germline-derived CDR1 and CDR2 are LNHDA and SQIVND (reference sequence). The CDR3 has 16 amino acids. The CDR3 spells CASKAAYSGHVREQYF. The CDR3 DNA is TGTGCCAGCAAAGCGGCGTATAGCGGTCACGTTAGGGAGCAGTACTTC. Supplemented by reference TRBV19 and TRBJ2-7, the full variable domain reads DGGITQSPKYLFRKEGQNVTLSCEQNLNHDAMYWYRQDPGQGLRLIYYSQIVNDFQKGDIAEGYSVSREKKESFPLTVTSAQKNPTAFYLCASKAAYSGHVREQYFGPGTRLTVT.

This clone has only a few counts. The V and J genes are TRBV10-3 and TRBJ2-7; TRBD1 agrees at 7 bases. The CDR3 contains 14 residues. Looked up from germline, CDR1 is ENHRY and CDR2 is SYGVKD. V gave up 4 bases and J gave up 2 bases; unmatched junction bases: 5. CDR3 region: CAISGTGVTYEQYF. The CDR3 DNA follows: TGTGCCATCAGTGGGACAGGCGTGACCTACGAGCAGTACTTC.

About this clone itself: Being one base from a much bigger clone, this may be a read error. This same CDR3 is encoded by further DNA sequences in the sample. V usage is TRBV7-3 and J usage is TRBJ2-7, with unresolved D. The V end was cut by 4 bases, the J end by 2 bases, with 3 bases between. CDR1 SGHTA and CDR2 FQGTGA come from the germline V gene. The CDR3 covers 11 residues. The CDR3 is CASSSTYEQYF. The DNA of the CDR3 is TGTGCCAGCAGCTCGACCTACGAGCAGTACTTC.

A few counts support this clone. The gene calls are TRBV7-3 and TRBJ2-1; 9 bases line up with TRBD2. CDR3 length: 14 residues. The germline gives CDR1 SGHTA, CDR2 FQGTGA. Trimming removed 5 bases from V and 5 bases from J; junction bases left unmatched: 4. The CDR3 DNA sequence: TGTGCCAGCAGCCACGGGACTAGCAACAATGAGCAGTTCTTC. It codes for CASSHGTSNNEQFF.

The V and J genes are TRBV7-2 and TRBJ2-1, with TRBD2 as a possible D gene (5 bases). CDR1 and CDR2 (germline): SGHTA, FQGNSA. This CDR3 has 16 residues. Trimming cost V 5 bases and J 0 bases, with 14 bases left between them. The CDR3 protein is CASSSKSGPSYNEQFF. DNA of the CDR3: TGTGCCAGCAGCAGTAAAAGCGGACCCTCCTACAATGAGCAGTTCTTC.